These 24 T cell receptor beta chains were all obtained from the same sample, sequenced in a study of spatial heterogeneity in lung cancer. MiXCR, run by TCRdb on the 5' RACE reads, gives a single entry per CDR3 protein. The table includes fewer than 45,000 distinct CDR3 sequences, roughly 7.1% detected once. Time point meaning: sample taken at primary tumor resection. Without sorting, whole RNA was sequenced from tumor, nontumor lung or frozen PBMC. The sample was PBMCs, taken at surgery. The source is a female donor with early-stage non-small cell lung cancer.

This clonotype was detected ten times or more. V is TRBV20-1 and J is TRBJ2-3, with a tentative D call TRBD2 (5 bases). This CDR3 has 12 amino acids. Germline CDR1 DFQATT, CDR2 SNEGSKA (reference sequence). V was trimmed by 3 bases and J by 4 bases, leaving 8 bases between them. The CDR3 DNA is TGCAGTGCTAGCCTAGCAGCAGATACGCAGTATTTT. Protein product: CSASLAADTQYF.

This sequence joins TRBV5-1 and TRBJ2-7; D unclear. The V end lost 3 bases, the J end lost 1 base, and 14 bases lay between the germline ends. Germline CDR1 SGHRS, CDR2 YFSETQ. This CDR3 comprises 15 residues. CDR3 loop: CASSSSSMGSYEQYF. The CDR3 region has the DNA TGCGCCAGCAGCTCGTCCTCGATGGGGTCCTACGAGCAGTACTTC.

J is TRBJ1-5 and V is TRBV5-1; the D gene is possibly TRBD1 (5 bases). The V and J ends lost 1 base and 5 bases respectively, with 7 bases between them. Germline CDR1 is SGHRS and CDR2 is YFSETQ. The CDR3 sequence is 13 residues long. CDR3 coding DNA: TGCGCCAGCAGCTTGATGACAGATCAGCCCCAGCATTTT. The encoded protein is CASSLMTDQPQHF. The full variable domain, completed using reference TRBV5-1 and TRBJ1-5, is KAGVTQTPRYLIKTRGQQVTLSCSPISGHRSVSWYQQTPGQGLQFLFEYFSETQRNKGNFPGRFSGRQFSNSRSEMNVSTLELGDSALYLCASSLMTDQPQHFGDGTRLSIL.

This clonotype was detected many times. The J gene is TRBJ1-5, the V gene TRBV19, with unresolved D. The CDR3 consists of 11 residues. V dropped 8 bases and J dropped 13 bases, with 15 bases sitting between them. Germline V CDR1 and CDR2: LNHDA, SQIVND (reference sequence). CDR3 DNA: TGTGCCAGTTCCCACCTTCCGGTGCAGCATTTT. Its protein product is CASSHLPVQHF.

V and J are TRBV2 and TRBJ2-7; D call uncertain. With 4 bases removed from V and 1 base from J, the gap between germline ends came to 11 bases. CDR3 length: 14 residues. Looked up from germline, CDR1 is SNHLY and CDR2 is FYNNEI. The DNA for the CDR3 is TGTGCCAGCAGTGTGGGCAGTTCGTCCTACGAGCAGTACTTC. It translates to CASSVGSSSYEQYF.

The chain recombines TRBV18 with TRBJ1-6, with D unresolved. This CDR3 comprises 16 residues. The V end was cut by 6 bases, the J end by 0 bases, with 12 bases between. Germline V lookup: CDR1 KGHSH, CDR2 LQKENI. This chain's CDR3 is CASSTAVGSYNSPLHF. CDR3 nucleotide sequence: TGTGCCAGCTCGACGGCGGTTGGCTCCTATAATTCACCCCTCCACTTT.

This clonotype was detected only a few times. The J gene is TRBJ2-7, the V gene TRBV29-1; no firm D call. V was trimmed by 2 bases and J by 3 bases, leaving 5 bases between them. The CDR3 has 11 residues. Germline V gives CDR1 SQVTM, CDR2 ANQGSEA. CDR3 residues: CSVEHRYEQYF. The CDR3 coding sequence is TGCAGCGTTGAACACCGCTACGAGCAGTACTTC.

The genes are TRBV10-3 and TRBJ2-7, with D tentatively TRBD2 (5 bases). Germline V gives CDR1 ENHRY, CDR2 SYGVKD. The CDR3 runs 15 residues. Trimming stripped 3 bases from V and 2 bases from J, with 14 bases between. The CDR3 nucleotides read TGTGCCATCAGTGAATCCAGCGGCCTTACCTACGAGCAGTACTTC. It is translated as CAISESSGLTYEQYF.

Many counts were recorded for this clonotype. The CDR3 spells CASSSGQGAQINEKLFF. CDR3 coding DNA: TGTGCCAGCAGTTCTGGACAGGGGGCGCAGATTAATGAAAAACTGTTTTTT. The rearrangement joins TRBV6-6 to TRBJ1-4; 11 nucleotides agree with TRBD1. The CDR3 contains 17 residues. The V gene end was trimmed by 4 bases and the J gene end by 4 bases; junction bases not matched to a gene: 8. From germline, CDR1 is MNHNY and CDR2 SVGAGI (reference sequence).

About this clonotype: This may be a read error: a much more frequent sequence differs by one nucleotide. This chain connects TRBV10-3 to TRBJ2-3; no reliable D call. V lost 3 bases and J 7 bases, leaving 14 bases between the germline ends. Germline loops: CDR1 ENHRY, CDR2 SYGVKD. The CDR3 has 14 residues. The CDR3 coding sequence is TGTGCCATCAGTGAAGGCCAGTGGGCATATACGCAGTATTTT. It encodes CAISEGQWAYTQYF.

This clonotype was seen ten or more times. V is TRBV6-5 and J is TRBJ2-3; D might be TRBD1 (5 bases). The germline V gene encodes CDR1 MNHEY and CDR2 SVGAGI. Trimming removed 0 bases from V and 0 bases from J, with 10 bases in between. This CDR3 has 16 amino acids. DNA of the CDR3: TGTGCCAGCAGTTACTCACTCCAGGGAAGCACAGATACGCAGTATTTT. Its translation is CASSYSLQGSTDTQYF.

In this sample, this clonotype turned up many times. The chain combines TRBV10-3 with TRBJ2-7; D gene uncertain. The germline V gene encodes CDR1 ENHRY and CDR2 SYGVKD. The CDR3 is made up of 15 amino acids. The ends were cut back, 4 bases at V and 2 bases at J, with 15 bases in the middle. CDR3 in DNA: TGTGCCATCAGTGGGGGAATGGACGGAACCTACGAGCAGTACTTC. Translated, it gives CAISGGMDGTYEQYF.

The sample holds many counts of this clonotype. The V gene is TRBV12-3 or TRBV12-4, the J gene TRBJ1-6, with D possibly being TRBD1 (5 bases). V lost 4 bases, J lost 7 bases, and 11 bases lay in between. CDR3 length: 14 amino acids. This chain's CDR3 is CASSSGRGNSPLHF. For the CDR3, the DNA is TGTGCCAGCAGTTCGGGACGGGGAAATTCACCCCTCCACTTT.

This clonotype was counted ten times or more. For the CDR3, the DNA is TGCGCCAGCAGTCAAGACACCTACGAGCAGTACTTC. Its translation is CASSQDTYEQYF. The chain recombines TRBV5-1 with TRBJ2-7; D is unresolved. The V gene's germline CDR1 is SGHRS and CDR2 YFSETQ. Trimming cost V 5 bases and J 2 bases, with 8 bases left between them. This CDR3 has 12 residues.

There are a few counts of this clonotype. The chain links TRBV6-5 to TRBJ1-5; D may be TRBD1 (6 bases). Trimming removed 6 bases at V and 5 bases at J, with 14 bases between. Germline assignment: CDR1 MNHEY and CDR2 SVGAGI. The CDR3 consists of 14 residues. The CDR3 DNA reads as TGTGCCAGCAGCAAAACCGGGGGGCATCAGCCCCAGCATTTT. Translated: CASSKTGGHQPQHF.

This clonotype was counted ten times or more. The chain is built from TRBV4-1 and TRBJ2-5; D gene unclear. This CDR3 comprises 13 residues. From germline, CDR1 is MGHRA and CDR2 YSYEKL. Trimming took 4 bases from V and 7 from J, leaving 13 bases between them. CDR3 nucleotides: TGCGCCAGCAGCCCCCGTCAGGTGGGGACCCAGTACTTC. This gives the protein CASSPRQVGTQYF.

This clonotype was seen repeatedly, ten times or more. This chain links TRBV18 with TRBJ1-1, with D tentatively TRBD1 (6 bases). Deletions cut 0 bases from V and 10 bases from J, with 12 bases between. CDR1 is KGHSH, CDR2 LQKENI, per germline. This CDR3 contains 13 residues. CDR3 DNA sequence: TGTGCCAGCTCACCACCCCCGGGGGCGGGAGCTTTCTTT. Its protein product is CASSPPPGAGAFF.

In this sample, this clonotype turned up many times. The rearrangement uses TRBV12-3 or TRBV12-4 and TRBJ2-5; no clear D. The CDR3 length is 12 residues. The V gene lost 5 bases and the J gene lost 4 bases, with 8 bases spanning the gap. CDR3 amino acids: CASSPGGETQYF. CDR3 in DNA: TGTGCCAGCAGTCCGGGTGGAGAGACCCAGTACTTC.

The chain recombines TRBV5-1 with TRBJ1-1; weak D call: TRBD1 (6 bases). Germline assignment: CDR1 SGHRS and CDR2 YFSETQ. The CDR3 length is 13 residues. V was trimmed by 5 bases and J by 5 bases, leaving 13 bases between them. The DNA of the CDR3 is TGCGCCAGCAGTTGGGGGCCGGAGACTGAAGCTTTCTTT. Protein: CASSWGPETEAFF.

This clonotype was counted ten times or more. The chain couples TRBV5-1 to TRBJ2-7, with 14 bases lining up with TRBD2. This CDR3 is built from 18 residues. The V segment lost 0 bases and the J segment 0 bases; nucleotides outside the gene matches: 5. Looked up from germline, CDR1 is SGHRS and CDR2 is YFSETQ. The CDR3 nucleotides read TGCGCCAGCAGCTTGGGTGGGACTAGCGGGGGCTACTCCTACGAGCAGTACTTC. Protein sequence: CASSLGGTSGGYSYEQYF.

The sample holds a few counts of this clonotype. This chain connects TRBV3-1 to TRBJ2-5; D is uncertain. The germline V gene encodes CDR1 LGHDT and CDR2 YNNKEL (reference sequence). Trimming took off 2 bases at V and 7 bases at J, with 17 bases between the two ends. This CDR3 has 15 amino acids. The CDR3 nucleotides read TGTGCCAGCAGCCAAAGGACCGATCCCCTAGGGACCCAGTACTTC. The encoded protein is CASSQRTDPLGTQYF.

There are many counts of this clonotype. The genes are TRBV10-2 and TRBJ2-2; D ambiguous. The CDR3 is 14 residues long. Germline values: CDR1 WSHSY, CDR2 SAAADI. V was trimmed by 8 bases and J by 6 bases, leaving 16 bases between them. DNA for the CDR3: TGCGCCAGCGGGCCCGCGGTCTGGTCCGGGGAGCTGTTTTTT. It translates to CASGPAVWSGELFF.

The chain links TRBV28 to TRBJ2-7; 12 bases are a match to TRBD2. The CDR3 has 15 residues. Looked up from germline, CDR1 is MDHEN and CDR2 is SYDVKM. V shed 3 bases, J shed 2 bases, and the junction held 2 bases outside the gene matches. In DNA form, the CDR3 reads TGTGCCAGCAGTTTGCTAGCGGGGGGGACCTACGAGCAGTACTTC. Translation gives CASSLLAGGTYEQYF. Based on the CDR3 plus reference TRBV28 and TRBJ2-7, the full variable domain is DVKVTQSSRYLVKRTGEKVFLECVQDMDHENMFWYRQDPGLGLRLIYFSYDVKMKEKGDIPEGYSVSREKKERFSLILESASTNQTSMYLCASSLLAGGTYEQYFGPGTRLTVT.

This clonotype was detected many times. This chain joins TRBV20-1 and TRBJ1-1; 9 bases line up with TRBD1. The germline gives CDR1 DFQATT, CDR2 SNEGSKA (reference sequence). V gave up 3 bases and J gave up 6 bases; unmatched junction bases: 8. The CDR3 sequence is 14 residues long. CDR3: CSASTGQGLSEAFF. The DNA of the CDR3 is TGCAGTGCTAGTACGGGACAGGGACTATCTGAAGCTTTCTTT.